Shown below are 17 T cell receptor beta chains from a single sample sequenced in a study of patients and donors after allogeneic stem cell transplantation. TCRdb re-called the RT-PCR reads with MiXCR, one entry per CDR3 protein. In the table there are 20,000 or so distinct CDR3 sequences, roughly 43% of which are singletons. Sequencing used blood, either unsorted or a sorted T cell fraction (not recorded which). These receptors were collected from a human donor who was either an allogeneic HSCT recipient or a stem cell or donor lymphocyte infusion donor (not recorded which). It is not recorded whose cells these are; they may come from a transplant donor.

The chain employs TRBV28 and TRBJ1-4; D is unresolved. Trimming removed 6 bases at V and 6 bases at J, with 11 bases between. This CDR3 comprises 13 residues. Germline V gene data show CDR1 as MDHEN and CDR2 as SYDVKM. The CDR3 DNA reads TGTGCCAGCAGCCCGCGGGCGTATGAAAAACTGTTTTTT. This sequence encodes CASSPRAYEKLFF.

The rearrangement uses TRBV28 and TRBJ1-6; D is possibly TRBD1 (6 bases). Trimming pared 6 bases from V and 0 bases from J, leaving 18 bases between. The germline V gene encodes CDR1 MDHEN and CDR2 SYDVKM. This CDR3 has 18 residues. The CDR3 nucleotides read TGTGCCAGCAGACACTCCGGGACAACCCTCTCCTATAATTCACCCCTCCACTTT. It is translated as CASRHSGTTLSYNSPLHF.

For the CDR3, the DNA is TGTGCCAGCAGTGATGAGACTAGCTTGGAGACCCAGTACTTC. Amino acids: CASSDETSLETQYF. The chain has TRBV6-1 and TRBJ2-5; 7 bases agree with TRBD2. This CDR3 spans 14 amino acids. V lost 3 bases to trimming and J lost 5 bases; unmatched junction nucleotides: 6. CDR1 is MNHNS and CDR2 is SASEGT in the germline V gene.

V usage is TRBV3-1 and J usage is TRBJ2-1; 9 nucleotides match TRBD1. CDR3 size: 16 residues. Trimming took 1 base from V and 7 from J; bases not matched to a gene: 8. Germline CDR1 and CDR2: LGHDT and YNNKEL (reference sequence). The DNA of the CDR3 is TGTGCCAGCAGCCAAGTCCTGGGGACAGGGACTAATGAGCAGTTCTTC. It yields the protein CASSQVLGTGTNEQFF.

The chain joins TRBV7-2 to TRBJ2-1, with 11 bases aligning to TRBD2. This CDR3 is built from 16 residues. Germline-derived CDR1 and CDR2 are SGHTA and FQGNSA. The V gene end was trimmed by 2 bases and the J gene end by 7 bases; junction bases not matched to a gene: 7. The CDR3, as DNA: TGTGCCAGCAGCTTAATGGGTAGCGGGAGGGTTAATGAGCAGTTCTTC. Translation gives CASSLMGSGRVNEQFF.

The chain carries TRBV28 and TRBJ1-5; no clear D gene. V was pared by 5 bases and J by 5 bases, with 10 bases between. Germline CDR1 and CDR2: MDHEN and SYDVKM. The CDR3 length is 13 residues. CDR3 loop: CASSIRMDQPQHF. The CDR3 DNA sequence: TGTGCCAGCAGTATCAGGATGGATCAGCCCCAGCATTTT.

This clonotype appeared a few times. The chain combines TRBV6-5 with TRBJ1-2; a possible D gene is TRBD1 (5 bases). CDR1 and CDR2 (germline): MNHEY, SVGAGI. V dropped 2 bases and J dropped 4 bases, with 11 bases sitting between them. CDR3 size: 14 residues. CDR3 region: CASSYEGTSYGYTF. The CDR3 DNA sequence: TGTGCCAGCAGTTACGAAGGGACCAGCTATGGCTACACCTTC.

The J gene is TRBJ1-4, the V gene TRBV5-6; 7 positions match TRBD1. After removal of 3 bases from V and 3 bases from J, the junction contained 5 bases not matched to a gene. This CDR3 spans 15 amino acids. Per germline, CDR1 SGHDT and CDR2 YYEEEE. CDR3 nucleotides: TGTGCCAGCAGCTCCGACAGGGTGGCTAATGAAAAACTGTTTTTT. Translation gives CASSSDRVANEKLFF.

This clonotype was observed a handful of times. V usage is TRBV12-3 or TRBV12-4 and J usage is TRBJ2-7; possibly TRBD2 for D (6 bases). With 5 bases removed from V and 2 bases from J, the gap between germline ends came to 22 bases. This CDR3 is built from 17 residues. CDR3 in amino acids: CASSPPTWGGATYEQYF. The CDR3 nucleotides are TGTGCCAGCAGTCCCCCGACCTGGGGCGGGGCTACCTACGAGCAGTACTTC.

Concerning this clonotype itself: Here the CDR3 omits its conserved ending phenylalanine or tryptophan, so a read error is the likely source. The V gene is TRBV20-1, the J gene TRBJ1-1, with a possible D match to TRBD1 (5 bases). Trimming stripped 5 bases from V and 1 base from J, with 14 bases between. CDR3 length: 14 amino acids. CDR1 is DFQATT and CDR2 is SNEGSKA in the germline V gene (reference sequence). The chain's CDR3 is CSAFNRIKNTEAFL. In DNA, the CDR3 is TGCAGTGCTTTTAACAGGATCAAGAACACTGAAGCTTTCCTT.

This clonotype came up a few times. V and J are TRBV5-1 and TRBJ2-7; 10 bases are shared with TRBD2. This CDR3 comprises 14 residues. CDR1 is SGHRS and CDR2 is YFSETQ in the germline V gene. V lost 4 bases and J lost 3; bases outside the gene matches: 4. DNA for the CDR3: TGCGCCAGCAGCACTGGACTAGCGGTCTACGAGCAGTACTTC. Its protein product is CASSTGLAVYEQYF.

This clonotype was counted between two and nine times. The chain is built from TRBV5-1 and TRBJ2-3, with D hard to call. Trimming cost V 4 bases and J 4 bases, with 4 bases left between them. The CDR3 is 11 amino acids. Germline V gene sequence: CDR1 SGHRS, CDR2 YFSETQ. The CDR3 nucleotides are TGCGCCAGCAGCCTCGCAGATACGCAGTATTTT. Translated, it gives CASSLADTQYF.

CDR3: CASRRSPGGAWSPLHF. DNA of the CDR3: TGTGCCAGCAGGCGCAGCCCAGGGGGCGCGTGGTCACCCCTCCACTTT. The rearrangement joins TRBV12-3 or TRBV12-4 to TRBJ1-6; 8 bases map to TRBD1. The V segment lost 6 bases and the J segment 10 bases; nucleotides outside the gene matches: 14. The CDR3 covers 16 residues.

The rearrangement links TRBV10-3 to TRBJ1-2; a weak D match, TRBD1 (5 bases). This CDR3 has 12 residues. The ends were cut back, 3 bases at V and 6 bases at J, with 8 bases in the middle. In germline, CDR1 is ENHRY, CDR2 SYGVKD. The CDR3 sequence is CAISERGDGYTF. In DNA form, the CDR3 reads TGTGCCATCAGTGAAAGAGGGGATGGCTACACCTTC.

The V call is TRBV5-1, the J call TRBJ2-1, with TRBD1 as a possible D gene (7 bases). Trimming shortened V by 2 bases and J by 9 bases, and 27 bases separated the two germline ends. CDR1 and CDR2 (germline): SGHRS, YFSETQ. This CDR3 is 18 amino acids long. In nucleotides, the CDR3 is TGCGCCAGCAGCTTTGAAGGCGCAACAAAAAGGAGGGGGCCTGAGCAGTTCTTC. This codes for CASSFEGATKRRGPEQFF.

This chain's CDR3 is CASSYEGAHTDTQYF. For the CDR3, the DNA is TGTGCCAGCAGTTACGAGGGAGCACACACAGATACGCAGTATTTT. This chain joins TRBV6-5 and TRBJ2-3; a possible D gene is TRBD2 (5 bases). The V gene lost 2 bases and the J gene lost 2 bases, with 11 bases spanning the gap. CDR3 length: 15 amino acids. The germline V gene has CDR1 MNHEY and CDR2 SVGAGI.

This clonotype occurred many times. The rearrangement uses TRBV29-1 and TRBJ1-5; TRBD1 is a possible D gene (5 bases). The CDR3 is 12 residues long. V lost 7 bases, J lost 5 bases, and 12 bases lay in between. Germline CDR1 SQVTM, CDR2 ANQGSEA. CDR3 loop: CSAGESYQPQHF. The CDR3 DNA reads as TGCAGCGCGGGGGAGTCCTATCAGCCCCAGCATTTT. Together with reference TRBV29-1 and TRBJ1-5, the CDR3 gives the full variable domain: SAVISQKPSRDICQRGTSLTIQCQVDSQVTMMFWYRQQPGQSLTLIATANQGSEATYESGFVIDKFPISRPNLTFSTLTVSNMSPEDSSIYLCSAGESYQPQHFGDGTRLSIL.